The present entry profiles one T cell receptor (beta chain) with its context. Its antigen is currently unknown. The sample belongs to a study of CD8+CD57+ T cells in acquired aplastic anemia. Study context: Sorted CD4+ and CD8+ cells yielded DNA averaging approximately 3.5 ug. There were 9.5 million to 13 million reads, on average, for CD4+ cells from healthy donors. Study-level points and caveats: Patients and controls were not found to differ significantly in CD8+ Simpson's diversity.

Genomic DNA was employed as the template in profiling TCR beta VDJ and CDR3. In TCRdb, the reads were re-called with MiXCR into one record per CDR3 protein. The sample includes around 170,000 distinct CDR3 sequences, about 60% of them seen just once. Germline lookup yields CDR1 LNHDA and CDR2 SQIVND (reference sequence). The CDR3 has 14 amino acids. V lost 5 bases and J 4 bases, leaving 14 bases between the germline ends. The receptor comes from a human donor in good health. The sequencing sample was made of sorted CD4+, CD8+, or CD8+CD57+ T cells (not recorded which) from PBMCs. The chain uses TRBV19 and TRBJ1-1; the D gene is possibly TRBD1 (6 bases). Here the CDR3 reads CASSAGHPATEAFF. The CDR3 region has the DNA TGTGCCAGTAGTGCGGGACACCCCGCCACTGAAGCTTTCTTT.